What follows describes a single T cell receptor beta chain. The data belong to a study of PD-L1 blockade in urothelial cancer. V lost 1 base, J lost 8 bases, and 8 bases stayed unmatched. The CDR3 is made up of 15 amino acids. Germline V gives CDR1 LNHDA, CDR2 SQIVND (reference sequence). Produced via immunoSEQ multiplex PCR; TCRdb's table is partial and in-frame only. The sample lists 30,000 to 45,000 clones; 75% to 90% were seen once. The time point is: peripheral blood 6 weeks after treatment start. The origin of this receptor is a man in his forties with urothelial cancer. The V and J genes are TRBV19 and TRBJ2-1; TRBD2 agrees at 7 bases. The sequencing used PBMCs, collected around atezolizumab (anti-PD-L1) treatment. The CDR3, as DNA: TGTGCCAGTAGTATAGTAGGTAGCGGGCCTCATGAGCAGTTCTTC. Its protein is CASSIVGSGPHEQFF. The whole variable domain, remainder taken from reference TRBV19 and TRBJ2-1, is DGGITQSPKYLFRKEGQNVTLSCEQNLNHDAMYWYRQDPGQGLRLIYYSQIVNDFQKGDIAEGYSVSREKKESFPLTVTSAQKNPTAFYLCASSIVGSGPHEQFFGPGTRLTVL.